This TCR beta chain derives from a study of radiation and T cells in renal cell carcinoma (TCRdb year 2020). For the wider study: The samples were obtained from a clinical trial, where primary renal cell carcinomas were treated with 15 Gy stereotactic body radiation therapy and then removed by nephrectomy 4 weeks afterward. TCR beta sequencing covered 50 or so samples in total, comprising some 25 tumors and approximately 27 peripheral blood samples. Across all 50 or so samples, several million unique CDR3 nucleotide sequences encoding 2 million to 3 million unique CDR3 amino acid sequences were identified. Overall study outcomes, separate from this receptor: In blood, the top tumor clonotypes increased from baseline to 2 weeks after radiation and then shrank by 4 weeks, which suggests a temporary expansion of tumor-resident clones. Because pretreatment tumor biopsies were not available, the baseline intratumoral presence of clonotypes could not be determined. Tracking of blood repertoire dynamics stopped at less than 5 weeks after treatment, with no follow-up past that point. The single-armed trial design could not address effects of radiation dose or scheduling on the TCR repertoire.

The sample's time point label is to be understood as: blood 2 weeks post-SBRT. The label giving this sample's treatment or condition can be read as: 15 Gy SBRT to primary tumor, nephrectomy 4 weeks later. To follow tumor-enriched clonotypes, peripheral blood was collected serially from radiation-treated patients at baseline and again at 2 weeks and 4 weeks after SBRT. Every patient's renal cell carcinoma showed clear cell pathology. The QIAamp DNA Blood Mini Kit (Qiagen) was used to prepare genomic DNA for TCR sequencing. The analyses included just those samples that passed every quality control check. TCR beta libraries were generated from genomic DNA with the immunoSEQ kit, following the manufacturer's recommendations. To prepare libraries, a first multiplex PCR with proprietary primers was run, followed by a second PCR that added unique barcodes, and a bead cleanup was done after each round. Each sample batch included a kit-provided positive control reaction and a negative control reaction. The final libraries were assessed on an Agilent 4200 TapeStation D1000 ScreenTape, pooled by volume, and quantified by qPCR. An Illumina NextSeq500 fitted with a MidOutput 150-cycle cartridge performed the sequencing, running 156 Read1 cycles and 15 Index1 cycles with the kit's custom primers. The pooled library was loaded at around 1 pM with about 21% PhiX control spiked in. For the original study's pipeline: Vendor-processed data were analyzed in R, and a clonotype was defined as all T cells sharing the same CDR3 nucleotide sequence. For clone abundance analyses, frequencies were normalized to the 10,000 most abundant clones per sample. Public T cell clones, averaging fewer than five per sample, were removed before analysis. A difference in abundance of at least 32-fold between compartments was used to define tumor-enriched and baseline blood-enriched clonotypes. A beta-binomial differential abundance model was used to identify clonotypes that expanded or contracted between blood time points. The Baroni-Urbani and Buser coefficient was used to measure tumor-blood repertoire similarity, and groups were compared with two-tailed Wilcoxon tests in R. Held by TCRdb, this immuneACCESS table contains in-frame sequences only and omits some clones. Under half of the omission traces to an unresolved V gene where checked; the cause of the rest is unknown. D and trimming were read from the DNA, whereas the V and J calls and clone size are those reported in that table. This sample lists some 120,000 clones; approximately 85% were detected once. The ten largest clones take up 4.5% to 7% of the sample.

Concerning this clone itself: Its recognized antigen is unknown. Base qualities are not provided; no much larger clone lies one nucleotide away.

CDR1 and CDR2, looked up from the germline V gene (reference sequence), are SEHNR and FQNEAQ. Including cysteine and phenylalanine, the CDR3 has 11 amino acids. Just the 33-base CDR3 DNA is kept, in frame starting at base 1. V is pared back by 2 bases and J by 5 bases, with 0 bases lying between the germline termini. Sequencing used blood, obtained from a patient whose treatment included radiotherapy and nephrectomy. The V and J genes are TRBV7-9 and TRBJ2-2, with the D gene not clear enough to name. This sequence originates from a man aged 45-60 years with renal cell carcinoma. The DNA sequence is TGTGCCAGCAGCTTAACCGGGGAGCTGTTTTTT. Its protein product is CASSLTGELFF.